This T cell receptor (beta chain) was sequenced for a study of blood T cell repertoires in COVID-19 (dated by TCRdb to between 2020 and 2021). Study-wide context: The collaborator samples originated in the United States, Italy and Spain and spanned the acute and convalescent phases of COVID-19. Where HLA class I and class II types were available, the types were taken from metadata supplied by the sample provider, not from assay-based typing. The sample metadata nearly always contained a de-identified subject ID, COVID-19 status, age in years and sex. Subjects who had been exposed to COVID-19, were actively infected with it, or had recovered from it provided the deeply sampled blood TCRbeta repertoires that made up the dataset. The repertoires were released in a freely available public database intended as a resource for research on the immune response to SARS-CoV-2. Samples were obtained from the ongoing ImmuneRACE study (first 160 participants) and from 1,000 to 1,500 subjects provided by 6 global collaborators. The material from the prospective study consisted of cDNA or gDNA derived from T cells, B-cell-depleted T cells, or PBMCs.

Collaborating institutions collected whole blood in K2EDTA tubes following their own protocols. For TCRbeta analysis, collaborators shipped samples in one of three forms: frozen whole blood, isolated PBMCs, or DNA extracted from either of those sample types. As regards this clone: It lacks a known antigen. It has no much larger one-base neighbor in the sample; base qualities were not kept.

The cysteine opens and the phenylalanine closes a CDR3 of 17 amino acids. Of the read, only the CDR3 DNA is kept; its 51 bases are in frame from base 1. The germline V gene encodes CDR1 SGHTA and CDR2 FQGTGA. After removal of 1 base from V and 2 bases from J, the junction retains 5 bases not matched to a gene. The study at large found these results: The quantity of clinical and demographic metadata differed by source and by participant and was supplied without curation.

TCRbeta CDR3 regions were amplified from genomic DNA by means of the immunoSEQ Assay, a bias-controlled multiplex PCR. As for the authors' bioinformatics: Nucleated cell counts per sample were estimated from amplification of reference gene primers within the assay. To quantify the absolute abundance of each unique TCRbeta CDR3 rearrangement, sequence reads were collapsed and filtered. For each sample, productive Simpson clonality was calculated as the square root of Simpson's diversity index over productive rearrangements. TCRdb re-hosts the immuneACCESS table, in-frame sequences only. Its copies lack some clones; in the studies checked, an unresolved V gene accounts for under half of them, and the cause for the rest is not known. V and J calls and clone size follow that table, whereas D and trimming were derived from the DNA. This sample is represented by 210,000 or so clones; 80% to 90% of them were singletons. The top ten clonotypes cover over 9.5% of the sample.

The sample comprised peripheral blood. The sequence derives from a woman aged 80 or over with acute or convalescent COVID-19. The V and J genes are TRBV7-3 and TRBJ2-6, and 7 bases in between align with TRBD2. CDR3 loop: CASSLSGLVPGANVLTF. The sequenced DNA is TGTGCCAGCAGCTTAAGCGGACTAGTTCCTGGGGCCAACGTCCTGACTTTC.